This T cell receptor (beta chain) emerged from a study of blood T cells in healthy people across ages. V shed 3 bases, J shed 2 bases, and the junction held 12 bases outside the gene matches. The CDR3 consists of 18 residues. The germline V gene has CDR1 MDHEN and CDR2 SYDVKM. A J-beta primer mix and a sample-barcoded 5' primer were used in a second PCR of roughly 7 to 12 cycles. Each cDNA molecule was tagged by a template-switch adaptor with 12 random nucleotides. Per sample, CDR3-containing paired-end reads numbered at least 2.5 million. TCRdb reprocessed the 5' RACE reads via MiXCR and lists one record per CDR3 protein. The sample has about 1.1 million distinct CDR3 sequences; under 40% are singletons.

The TCR sequence derives from a man aged 18 to 30 in good health. The sequenced sample consisted of blood. This chain connects TRBV28 to TRBJ2-5; 10 bases fit TRBD2. CDR3 protein: CASSFGAGGNYEQETQYF. In nucleotides, the CDR3 is TGTGCCAGCAGTTTTGGAGCGGGGGGGAATTACGAACAAGAGACCCAGTACTTC.